These 16 T cell receptor beta chains were all obtained from the same sample, sequenced in a study of cytomegalovirus exposure and HLA in healthy donors. Primers included in the PCR were 60 Vbeta and 13 Jbeta primers. Assay: immunoSEQ multiplex PCR; the TCRdb copy retains only in-frame clones and omits some. This table holds over 65,000 clones, approximately 77% found once. The sample taken for sequencing was PBMCs. The receptors originated from a woman younger than 45 in good health and CMV-seropositive.

This clone occurred once. The chain recombines TRBV14 with TRBJ1-2; 8 bases agree with TRBD1. Losses at the gene ends were 3 bases for V and 3 bases for J; bases not matched to a gene: 6. The CDR3 loop spans 15 amino acids. From germline, CDR1 is SGHDN and CDR2 FVKESK. CDR3 sequence reads: CASSHRDRIDYGYTF. The CDR3 nucleotides read TGTGCCAGCAGCCATAGGGACAGGATAGACTATGGCTACACCTTC.

This chain links TRBV7-9 with TRBJ1-1, with no clear D. The germline V gene encodes CDR1 SEHNR and CDR2 FQNEAQ (reference sequence). Between the trimmed V and J ends, which lost 2 bases and 1 base, there was a span of 14 bases. This CDR3 spans 16 amino acids. The CDR3, as DNA: TGTGCCAGCAGCTTACGACGGAGGGATAGGAACACTGAAGCTTTCTTT. Translated, it gives CASSLRRRDRNTEAFF.

The genes are TRBV30 and TRBJ1-4; 9 bases align to TRBD1. Germline V CDR1 and CDR2: GTSNPN, SVGIG (reference sequence). The CDR3 is made up of 14 amino acids. Here the CDR3 DNA reads TGTATAGCCGGGACAGGGAACTCTAATGAAAAACTGTTTTTT. This sequence encodes CIAGTGNSNEKLFF.

This rearrangement joins TRBV13 to TRBJ2-7; 7 bases match TRBD2. This CDR3 is 12 amino acids long. V was pared by 7 bases and J by 6 bases, with 6 bases of the junction left unmatched. Germline V lookup: CDR1 PRHDT, CDR2 FYEKMQ (reference sequence). DNA for the CDR3: TGTGCCAGCACCAGGGAGGGGTTCGAGCAGTACTTC. Its protein product is CASTREGFEQYF.

J is TRBJ2-5 and V is TRBV15, with TRBD1 as a possible D gene (5 bases). The ends were cut back, 3 bases at V and 3 bases at J, with 11 bases in the middle. CDR3 length: 14 residues. The germline gives CDR1 LNHNV, CDR2 YYDKDF (reference sequence). This chain's CDR3 is CATSSIGAEETQYF. For the CDR3, the DNA is TGTGCCACCAGCAGCATAGGGGCGGAAGAGACCCAGTACTTC.

The J gene is TRBJ2-3, the V gene TRBV7-2; weak D call: TRBD1 (5 bases). The CDR3 consists of 15 residues. Between the trimmed V and J ends, which lost 1 base and 2 bases, there was a span of 10 bases. Germline V gene lookup returns CDR1 SGHTA and CDR2 FQGNSA. The CDR3 DNA reads TGTGCCAGCAGCTTAGAAGACAGCCTCACAGATACGCAGTATTTT. This gives the protein CASSLEDSLTDTQYF.

This chain joins TRBV9 and TRBJ2-3, with TRBD2 identical over 10 bases. Germline lookup yields CDR1 SGDLS and CDR2 YYNGEE. The trim removed 4 bases at V and 5 bases at J, leaving 19 bases unmatched. The CDR3 sequence is 19 residues long. The CDR3 is CASSPREREGPWGKDTQYF. CDR3 DNA: TGTGCCAGCAGCCCCCGGGAGCGGGAGGGCCCCTGGGGTAAAGATACGCAGTATTTT.

The CDR3 is CAWSGIQGVGNQPQHF. The CDR3 DNA sequence: TGTGCCTGGAGTGGCATTCAAGGGGTGGGGAATCAGCCCCAGCATTTT. The chain couples TRBV30 to TRBJ1-5, with D maybe TRBD1 (5 bases). Between the trimmed V and J ends, which lost 1 base and 4 bases, there was a span of 17 bases. This CDR3 region has 16 residues. Germline values: CDR1 GTSNPN, CDR2 SVGIG (reference sequence).

This chain uses TRBV10-3 with TRBJ2-2, with 7 bases aligning to TRBD1. Germline V gene sequence: CDR1 ENHRY, CDR2 SYGVKD. Germline trimming cut 2 bases from V and 7 bases from J; bases unmatched to any gene: 4. The CDR3 runs to 14 residues. The CDR3: CAISETSGGGELFF. The CDR3 nucleotides read TGTGCCATCAGTGAGACATCAGGGGGCGGGGAGCTGTTTTTT.

The chain links TRBV28 to TRBJ1-1; D is uncertain. The germline CDR1 and CDR2 sequences are MDHEN and SYDVKM. The V end lost 3 bases, the J end lost 4 bases, and 12 bases lay between the germline ends. CDR3 length equals 14 residues. CDR3: CASSFFGVSTEAFF. The CDR3 DNA sequence: TGTGCCAGCAGTTTCTTCGGAGTGAGCACTGAAGCTTTCTTT.

This chain joins TRBV2 and TRBJ2-5, with D maybe TRBD1 (5 bases). The J call may not be correct, given that the DNA end is closer to TRBJ2-7. CDR1 and CDR2 from the germline V gene are SNHLY and FYNNEI. This CDR3 spans 13 amino acids. CDR3 region: CASSDAGNHEQYF. In DNA form, the CDR3 reads TGTGCCAGCAGTGACGCAGGGAACCACGAGCAGTACTTC.

This clone was detected only a few times. The chain is built from TRBV6-6 and TRBJ1-5, with D possibly matching TRBD1 (6 bases). This CDR3 region has 14 residues. Trimming shortened V by 7 bases and J by 3 bases, and 13 bases separated the two germline ends. Germline V lookup: CDR1 MNHNY, CDR2 SVGAGI (reference sequence). CDR3 DNA sequence: TGTGCCAGCACCATAACAGGGAACAATCAGCCCCAGCATTTT. This gives the protein CASTITGNNQPQHF.

This clone has just a few counts. The V gene is TRBV5-5, the J gene TRBJ2-1; D remains unclear. Trimming removed 2 bases at V and 0 bases at J, with 12 bases between. Germline loops: CDR1 SGHKS, CDR2 YYEKEE (reference sequence). The CDR3 sequence is 16 residues long. CDR3 nucleotide sequence: TGTGCCAGCAGCTTCCGTTCAACGAGCTCCTACAATGAGCAGTTCTTC. It is translated as CASSFRSTSSYNEQFF.

The CDR3, as DNA: TGTGCCAGCAGTTCACGACCCTCCGGGGCCTACGAGCAGTACTTC. Protein: CASSSRPSGAYEQYF. The chain combines TRBV6-5 with TRBJ2-7; D may be TRBD2 (5 bases). V was trimmed by 4 bases and J by 2 bases, leaving 15 bases between them. The CDR3 has 15 residues. The germline gives CDR1 MNHEY, CDR2 SVGAGI.

This clone was counted only a few times. The chain combines TRBV2 with TRBJ2-2; 8 nucleotides align to TRBD1. CDR3 length equals 15 residues. V gave up 6 bases and J gave up 3 bases; unmatched junction bases: 6. The V gene's germline CDR1 is SNHLY and CDR2 FYNNEI. CDR3 amino acids: CASSRQGLDTGELFF. The DNA for the CDR3 is TGTGCCAGCAGCAGACAGGGGTTGGACACCGGGGAGCTGTTTTTT.

This chain links TRBV7-9 with TRBJ2-7, with TRBD2 identical over 8 bases. J lost 6 bases, V lost 5 bases, and 12 bases had no gene match. Germline CDR1 is SEHNR and CDR2 is FQNEAQ (reference sequence). CDR3 length: 15 residues. Written as DNA, the CDR3 is TGTGCCAGCAGCCCAGAGGGACTAGGAACCCTCGAGCAGTACTTC. Translating it yields CASSPEGLGTLEQYF.